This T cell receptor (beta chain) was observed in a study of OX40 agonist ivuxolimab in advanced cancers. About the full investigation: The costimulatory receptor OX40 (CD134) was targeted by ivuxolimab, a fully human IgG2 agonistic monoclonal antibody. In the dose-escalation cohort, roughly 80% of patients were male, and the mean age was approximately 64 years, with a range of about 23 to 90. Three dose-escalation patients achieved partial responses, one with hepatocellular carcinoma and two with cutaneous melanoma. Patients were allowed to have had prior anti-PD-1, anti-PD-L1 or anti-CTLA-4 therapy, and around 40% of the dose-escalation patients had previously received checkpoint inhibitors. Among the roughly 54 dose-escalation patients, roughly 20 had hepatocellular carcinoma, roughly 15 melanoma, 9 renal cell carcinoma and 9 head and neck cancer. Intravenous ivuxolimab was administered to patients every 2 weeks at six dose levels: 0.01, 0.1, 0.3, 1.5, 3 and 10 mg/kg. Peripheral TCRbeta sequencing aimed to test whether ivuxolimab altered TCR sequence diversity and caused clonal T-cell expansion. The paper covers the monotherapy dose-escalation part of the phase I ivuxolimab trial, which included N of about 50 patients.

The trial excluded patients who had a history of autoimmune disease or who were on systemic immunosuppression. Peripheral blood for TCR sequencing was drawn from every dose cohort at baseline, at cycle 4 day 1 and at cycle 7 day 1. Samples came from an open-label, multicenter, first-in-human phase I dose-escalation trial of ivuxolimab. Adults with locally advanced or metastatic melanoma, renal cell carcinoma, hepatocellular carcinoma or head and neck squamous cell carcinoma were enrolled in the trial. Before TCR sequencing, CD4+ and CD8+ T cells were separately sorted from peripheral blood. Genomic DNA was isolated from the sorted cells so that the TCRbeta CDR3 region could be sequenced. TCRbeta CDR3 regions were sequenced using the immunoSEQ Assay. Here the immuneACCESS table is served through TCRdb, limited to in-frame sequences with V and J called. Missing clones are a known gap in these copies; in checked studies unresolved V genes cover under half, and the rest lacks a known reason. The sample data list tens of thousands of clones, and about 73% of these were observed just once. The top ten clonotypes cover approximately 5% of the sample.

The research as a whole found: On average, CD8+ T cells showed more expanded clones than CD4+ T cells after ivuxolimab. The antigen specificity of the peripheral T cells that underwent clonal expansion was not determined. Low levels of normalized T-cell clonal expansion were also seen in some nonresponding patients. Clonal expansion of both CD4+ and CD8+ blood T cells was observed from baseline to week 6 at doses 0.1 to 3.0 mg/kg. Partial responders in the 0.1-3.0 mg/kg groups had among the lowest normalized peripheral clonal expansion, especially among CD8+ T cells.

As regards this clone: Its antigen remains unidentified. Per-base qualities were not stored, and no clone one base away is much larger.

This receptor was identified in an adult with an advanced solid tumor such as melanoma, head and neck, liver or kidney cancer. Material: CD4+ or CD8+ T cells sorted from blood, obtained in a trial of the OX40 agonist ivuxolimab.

The CDR3 amino acid sequence is: CASSFGQGGGTGELFF. The DNA reads TGTGCCAGCAGCTTCGGACAGGGGGGAGGCACCGGGGAGCTGTTTTTT. The receptor chain draws on TRBV7-2 and TRBJ2-2; the junction holds 10 bases that match TRBD1. Taken from the germline V gene, the CDR1 and CDR2 loops are SGHTA and FQGNSA. Trimming removed 3 bases from V and 4 bases from J; the gene matches leave 5 bases unexplained. The CDR3 has 16 amino acids, counting the end cysteine and phenylalanine. Solely the CDR3 DNA is kept, with 48 bases framed from the first base.